The entry below describes one T cell receptor beta chain. Its antigen is not known. Sequencing was performed with immunoSEQ multiplex PCR; in TCRdb, only in-frame clones are kept and a portion is missing. The sample carries 2 million to 2.5 million clones, approximately 94% recorded once. The record originates from a study of shared clonotypes between healthy human individuals. Broader study findings: Few donors limited the genetic and exposure-history diversity represented.

Germline CDR1 reads MDHEN; CDR2 reads SYDVKM. CDR3 length: 13 amino acids. Trimming cost V 3 bases and J 8 bases, with 13 bases left between them. CD45RA+ naive and CD45RA-negative memory subsets were separated from CD4+ cells. Sequenced material: naive CD4+ T cells sorted from blood. Subset here: CD45RA+ positively selected. The V call is TRBV28, the J call TRBJ1-2, with a tentative D call TRBD1 (5 bases). The sequence derives from a man aged 18 to 35 in good health. For the CDR3, the DNA is TGTGCCAGCAGTTTTTCAGGGAAGGTCGGCTACACCTTC. Translating gives CASSFSGKVGYTF.